The rows below give T cell receptor beta chains drawn from one sample of a study of vaccination and CD4 T cells after COVID-19. TCRdb used MiXCR to reprocess the PCR reads, holding one entry per CDR3 protein. The sample lists roughly 9,000 distinct CDR3 sequences; 30% to 40% were seen once. Which antigens these TCRs recognize remains unknown. The source material was CD4+ T cells from blood, cultured in vitro. These receptors all stem from a human donor in good health. Each CDR3 is given without its conserved first and last residue. Size is omitted from some rows. Given values are once, few, many or a class for expanded clones.

V: TRBV28
J: TRBJ1-2
size: -
CDR3: ASSSTYLGYT

V: TRBV28
J: TRBJ2-7
size: -
CDR3: ASSVLAGGPYEQY

V: TRBV27
J: TRBJ1-1
size: -
CDR3: ASSLKGAITEAF

V: TRBV27
J: TRBJ2-7
size: -
CDR3: ASSSGSPELYEQY

V: TRBV6-2/TRBV6-3
J: TRBJ1-2
size: few
CDR3: ASSYPPDRGRSYT

V: TRBV19
J: TRBJ2-2
size: few
CDR3: ASSQRTRTNTGELF

V: TRBV6-4
J: TRBJ2-1
size: -
CDR3: ASSPTASYNEQF

V: TRBV7-3
J: TRBJ2-5
size: -
CDR3: ASSRGLAEETQY

V: TRBV28
J: TRBJ1-5
size: few
CDR3: ASSPRGGRPNQPQH

V: TRBV27
J: TRBJ1-6
size: -
CDR3: ASSYQGIGNSPLH

V: TRBV7-9
J: TRBJ2-7
size: -
CDR3: ASSFGQGAGEQY

V: TRBV7-2
J: TRBJ2-7
size: medium-sized
CDR3: ASSRDRTYEQY

V: TRBV20-1
J: TRBJ2-7
size: -
CDR3: SARGFSYEQY

V: TRBV27
J: TRBJ2-6
size: -
CDR3: ASSSPGISSGANVLT

V: TRBV14
J: TRBJ1-2
size: -
CDR3: ASSNLGQSYGYT

V: TRBV10-3
J: TRBJ2-3
size: few
CDR3: ATSGLADSTDTQY

V: TRBV25-1
J: TRBJ2-3
size: few
CDR3: ASSDPAASTDTQY

V: TRBV19
J: TRBJ1-2
size: -
CDR3: ASSIRAGTDGYT

V: TRBV20-1
J: TRBJ2-3
size: -
CDR3: SARDRRGPTDTQY

V: TRBV28
J: TRBJ2-1
size: -
CDR3: ASSPLAGGRSYNEQF

V: TRBV29-1
J: TRBJ1-2
size: few
CDR3: SVEDILQWGYT

V: TRBV6-2/TRBV6-3
J: TRBJ2-1
size: few
CDR3: ASSDNYNEQF

V: TRBV28
J: TRBJ2-1
size: few
CDR3: ASSSANLNGLAGYNEQF

V: TRBV6-5
J: TRBJ2-3
size: few
CDR3: ASSYSATWSTQY

V: TRBV20-1
J: TRBJ1-2
size: -
CDR3: SASGDSYGYT

V: TRBV27
J: TRBJ1-6
size: -
CDR3: ASSLLAGTNSPLH

V: TRBV21-1
J: TRBJ2-5
size: -
CDR3: ASRIQRIPQETQY

V: TRBV7-3
J: TRBJ2-7
size: -
CDR3: ASSLRQGVVQY

V: TRBV5-8
J: TRBJ2-5
size: -
CDR3: ASSSQRETQY

V: TRBV19
J: TRBJ1-5
size: few
CDR3: ASSIDGPGQNQPQH

V: TRBV2
J: TRBJ2-7
size: -
CDR3: ASSGDRLGSYEQY

V: TRBV6-1
J: TRBJ2-6
size: -
CDR3: ASYGTGDSGANVLT

V: TRBV7-6
J: TRBJ2-7
size: -
CDR3: ASSRTDTSYEQY

V: TRBV7-2
J: TRBJ1-3
size: -
CDR3: ASSLAGGEPGNTIY

V: TRBV7-2
J: TRBJ1-6
size: medium-sized
CDR3: ASSSQTGDNSPLH

V: TRBV20-1
J: TRBJ1-5
size: medium-sized
CDR3: SARGGLGMGSGNQPQH

V: TRBV19
J: TRBJ1-2
size: few
CDR3: ASSPGREVYGYT

V: TRBV6-1
J: TRBJ1-1
size: once
CDR3: ASIVGVGAF

V: TRBV7-2
J: TRBJ2-1
size: few
CDR3: ASSRPEEGYNEQF

V: TRBV28
J: TRBJ1-5
size: -
CDR3: ASSFQTGGQPQH

V: TRBV24-1
J: TRBJ2-1
size: few
CDR3: ATSDPRGAEYSYNEQF

V: TRBV20-1
J: TRBJ1-1
size: -
CDR3: SAPRTGGNTEAF

V: TRBV18
J: TRBJ1-2
size: -
CDR3: ASSPAEKDYGYT

V: TRBV6-4
J: TRBJ2-3
size: -
CDR3: ASSGTGGKADTQY

V: TRBV15
J: TRBJ2-1
size: -
CDR3: ATGASRYNEQF

V: TRBV24-1
J: TRBJ2-3
size: -
CDR3: ATSDLRASGRTDTQY

V: TRBV20-1
J: TRBJ2-3
size: -
CDR3: SARGGGPNTDTQY

V: TRBV21-1
J: TRBJ1-6
size: few
CDR3: ASSSQKYYNSPLH

V: TRBV24-1
J: TRBJ2-1
size: -
CDR3: ATSDFQAGERNEQF

V: TRBV5-5
J: TRBJ1-5
size: few
CDR3: ASSPTTRDRVHSQPQH

V: TRBV15
J: TRBJ1-2
size: large
CDR3: ATSLTFGGQRGYGYT

V: TRBV25-1
J: TRBJ2-5
size: -
CDR3: ASSELKDTLQETQY

V: TRBV3-1
J: TRBJ2-7
size: -
CDR3: ASSRLPHYEQY

V: TRBV4-1
J: TRBJ2-1
size: once
CDR3: ASSQGGLAGYNEQF

V: TRBV6-1
J: TRBJ2-7
size: -
CDR3: ASSGGDTPNYEQY

V: TRBV4-2
J: TRBJ1-4
size: -
CDR3: ASSQEGGQGDEKLF

V: TRBV6-5
J: TRBJ2-3
size: -
CDR3: ASSYSMLAVTDTQY

V: TRBV5-4
J: TRBJ2-1
size: -
CDR3: ASSLFGGSSYNEQF

V: TRBV6-5
J: TRBJ1-2
size: few
CDR3: ASSFRQGSPYGYT

V: TRBV2
J: TRBJ2-7
size: -
CDR3: ASSVDSPLQY